This T cell receptor (beta chain) was identified during a study of blood T cell repertoires in COVID-19. Study-level background: The United States, Italy and Spain were the sources of the acute and convalescent COVID-19 samples. Sample material is recorded as cDNA or gDNA derived from T cells, B-cell-depleted T cells, or PBMCs.

Produced via immunoSEQ multiplex PCR; TCRdb's table is partial and in-frame only. The sample lists about 180,000 clones, about 83% seen once, with around 13% in the top ten. Enrolled during active infection, Seattle patients were then followed longitudinally. The V and J ends lost 5 bases and 11 bases respectively, with 15 bases between them. Germline V gene lookup returns CDR1 SGHVS and CDR2 FQNEAQ. The CDR3 totals 12 residues. The sample consisted of peripheral blood. V is TRBV7-8 and J is TRBJ1-2; TRBD1 is a possible D gene (6 bases). This TCR came from a woman aged 70-85 years with COVID-19, enrolled during active disease. The CDR3: CASSQGGGGYTF. The CDR3 coding sequence is TGTGCCAGCAGCCAGGGTGGGGGCGGTTACACCTTC.